The clone carrying this T cell receptor beta chain was counted only a few times. V lost 3 bases, J lost 1 base, and 9 bases lay in between. There are 15 residues in the CDR3. Germline CDR1 and CDR2: PRHDT and FYEKMQ (reference sequence). Authors' data handling: Using reference gene primer amplification, nucleated cell counts were estimated. The data were produced by immunoSEQ multiplex PCR, yet TCRdb's version contains in-frame clones alone and is incomplete. V and J calls and clone size are as listed in that table; D and trimming were resolved from the DNA. The profile shows about 130,000 clones, roughly 85% of them singletons. This specimen belongs to a study of blood T cell repertoires in COVID-19. Study-wide background: Collection of acute and convalescent COVID-19 samples took place in the United States, Italy and Spain.

This sequence was found in a human donor in a cohort sampled during active COVID-19. The sample consisted of peripheral blood. The chain uses TRBV13 and TRBJ2-2, with a weak D call TRBD1 (6 bases). CDR3 amino acids: CASSFVDRNTGELFF. For the CDR3, the DNA is TGTGCCAGCAGCTTCGTGGACAGGAACACCGGGGAGCTGTTTTTT.